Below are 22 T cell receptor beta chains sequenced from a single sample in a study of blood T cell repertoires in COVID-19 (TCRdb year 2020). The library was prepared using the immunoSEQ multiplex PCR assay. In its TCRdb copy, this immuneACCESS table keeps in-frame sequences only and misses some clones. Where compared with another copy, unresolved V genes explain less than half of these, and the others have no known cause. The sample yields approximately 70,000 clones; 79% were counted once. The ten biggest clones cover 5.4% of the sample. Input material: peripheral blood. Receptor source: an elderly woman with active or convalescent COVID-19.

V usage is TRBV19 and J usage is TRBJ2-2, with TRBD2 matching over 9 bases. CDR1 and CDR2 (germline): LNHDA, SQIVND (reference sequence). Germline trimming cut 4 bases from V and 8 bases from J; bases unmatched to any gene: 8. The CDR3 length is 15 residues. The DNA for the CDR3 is TGTGCCAGTAGTAGCGGGGGGGCATTTGTAGGGGAGCTGTTTTTT. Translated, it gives CASSSGGAFVGELFF.

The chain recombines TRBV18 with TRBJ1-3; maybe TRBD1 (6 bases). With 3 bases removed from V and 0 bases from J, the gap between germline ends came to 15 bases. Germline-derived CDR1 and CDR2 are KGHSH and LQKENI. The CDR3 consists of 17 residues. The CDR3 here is CASSPGVLDSSGNTIYF. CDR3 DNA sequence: TGTGCCAGCTCACCGGGAGTATTGGACAGCTCTGGAAACACCATATATTTT. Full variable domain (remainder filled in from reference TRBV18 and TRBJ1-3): NAGVMQNPRHLVRRRGQEARLRCSPMKGHSHVYWYRQLPEEGLKFMVYLQKENIIDESGMPKERFSAEFPKEGPSILRIQQVVRGDSAAYFCASSPGVLDSSGNTIYFGEGSWLTVV.

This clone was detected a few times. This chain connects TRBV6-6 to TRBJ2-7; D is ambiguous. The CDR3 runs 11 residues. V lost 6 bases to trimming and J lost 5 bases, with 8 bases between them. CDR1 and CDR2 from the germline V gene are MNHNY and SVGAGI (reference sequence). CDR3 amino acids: CASSHLDEQYF. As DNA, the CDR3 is TGTGCCAGCAGCCACTTGGACGAGCAGTACTTC.

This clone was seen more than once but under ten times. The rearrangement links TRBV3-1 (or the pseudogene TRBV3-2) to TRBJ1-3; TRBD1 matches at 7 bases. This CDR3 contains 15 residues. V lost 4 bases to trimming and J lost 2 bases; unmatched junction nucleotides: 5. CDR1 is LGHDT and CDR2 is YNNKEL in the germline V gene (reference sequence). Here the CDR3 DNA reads TGTGCCAGCAGCCGGGGGCAGGGGGCTGGAAACACCATATATTTT. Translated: CASSRGQGAGNTIYF.

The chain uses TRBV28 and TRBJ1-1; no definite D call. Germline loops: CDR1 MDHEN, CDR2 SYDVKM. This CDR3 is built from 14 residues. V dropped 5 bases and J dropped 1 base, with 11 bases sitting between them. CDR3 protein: CASSTHAGNTEAFF. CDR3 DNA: TGTGCCAGCAGTACCCACGCGGGGAACACTGAAGCTTTCTTT.

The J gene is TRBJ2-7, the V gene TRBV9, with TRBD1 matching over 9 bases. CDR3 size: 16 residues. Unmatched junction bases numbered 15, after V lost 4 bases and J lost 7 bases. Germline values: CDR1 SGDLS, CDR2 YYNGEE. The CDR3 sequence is CASSHPWGTGNREQYF. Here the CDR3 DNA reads TGTGCCAGCAGCCACCCCTGGGGGACAGGGAATCGAGAGCAGTACTTC.

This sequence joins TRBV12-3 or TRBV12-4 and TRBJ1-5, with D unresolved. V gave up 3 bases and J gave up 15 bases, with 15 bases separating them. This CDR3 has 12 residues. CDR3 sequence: CASSLSRAGVHF. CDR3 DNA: TGTGCCAGCAGTTTGTCTCGCGCGGGCGTGCATTTT.

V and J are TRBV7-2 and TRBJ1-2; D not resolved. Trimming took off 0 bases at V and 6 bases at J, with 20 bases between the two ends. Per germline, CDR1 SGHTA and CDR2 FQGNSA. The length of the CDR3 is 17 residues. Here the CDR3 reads CASSLALGRPTSDGYTF. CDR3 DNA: TGTGCCAGCAGCTTAGCGTTGGGCAGACCGACGTCGGATGGCTACACCTTC.

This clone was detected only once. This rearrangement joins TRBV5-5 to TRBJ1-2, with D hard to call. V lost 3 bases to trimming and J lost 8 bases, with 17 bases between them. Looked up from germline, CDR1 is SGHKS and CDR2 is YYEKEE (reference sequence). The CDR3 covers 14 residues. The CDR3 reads CASSSPRGRGGYTF. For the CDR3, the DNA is TGTGCCAGCAGCTCCCCCCGCGGGAGAGGAGGCTACACCTTC.

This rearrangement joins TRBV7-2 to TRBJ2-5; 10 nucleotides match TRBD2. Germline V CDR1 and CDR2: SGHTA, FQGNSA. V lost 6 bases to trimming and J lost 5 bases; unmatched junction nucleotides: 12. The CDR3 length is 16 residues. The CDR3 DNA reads TGTGCCAGCAGGCCCCGGCTAGCGGGAGCCGGGGAGACCCAGTACTTC. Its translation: CASRPRLAGAGETQYF.

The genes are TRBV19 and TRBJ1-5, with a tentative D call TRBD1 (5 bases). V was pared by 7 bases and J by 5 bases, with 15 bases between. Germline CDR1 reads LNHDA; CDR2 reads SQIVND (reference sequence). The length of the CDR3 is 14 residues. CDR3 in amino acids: CASNRVGAHQPQHF. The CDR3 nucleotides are TGTGCCAGTAACCGGGTTGGGGCCCATCAGCCCCAGCATTTT.

The chain's CDR3 is CASSHSGGVVGELFF. CDR3 in DNA: TGTGCCAGCAGCCATAGCGGGGGGGTTGTCGGGGAGCTGTTTTTT. This sequence joins TRBV7-2 and TRBJ2-2, with TRBD2 identical over 11 bases. Germline V lookup: CDR1 SGHTA, CDR2 FQGNSA. V trimming: 5 bases; J trimming: 7 bases; junction bases outside the gene matches: 6. CDR3 length equals 15 residues.

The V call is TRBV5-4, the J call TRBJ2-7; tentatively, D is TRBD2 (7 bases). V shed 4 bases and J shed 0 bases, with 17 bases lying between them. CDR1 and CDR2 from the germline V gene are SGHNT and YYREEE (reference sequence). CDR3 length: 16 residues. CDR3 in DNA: TGTGCCAGCAGCCTCTCCTCGCGGGGGCTCTCCTACGAGCAGTACTTC. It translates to CASSLSSRGLSYEQYF.

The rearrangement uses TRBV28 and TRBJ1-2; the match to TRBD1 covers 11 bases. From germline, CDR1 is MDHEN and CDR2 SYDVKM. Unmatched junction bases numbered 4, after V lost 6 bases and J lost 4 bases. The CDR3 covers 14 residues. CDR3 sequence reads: CASRGQGGLYGYTF. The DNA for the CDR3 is TGTGCCAGCAGGGGACAGGGGGGCCTCTATGGCTACACCTTC.

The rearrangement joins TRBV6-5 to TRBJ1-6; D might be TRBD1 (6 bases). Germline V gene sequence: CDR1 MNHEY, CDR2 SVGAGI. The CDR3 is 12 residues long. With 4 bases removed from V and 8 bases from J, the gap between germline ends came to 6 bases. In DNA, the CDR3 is TGTGCCAGCAGTTGGACAGATTCACCCCTCCACTTT. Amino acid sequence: CASSWTDSPLHF.

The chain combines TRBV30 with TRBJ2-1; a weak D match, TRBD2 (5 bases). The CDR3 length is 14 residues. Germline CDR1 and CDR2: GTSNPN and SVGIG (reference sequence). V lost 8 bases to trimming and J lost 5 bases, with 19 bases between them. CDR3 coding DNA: TGTGCCCGCGGGTCCCTCATTGGAGACAATGAGCAGTTCTTC. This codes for CARGSLIGDNEQFF.

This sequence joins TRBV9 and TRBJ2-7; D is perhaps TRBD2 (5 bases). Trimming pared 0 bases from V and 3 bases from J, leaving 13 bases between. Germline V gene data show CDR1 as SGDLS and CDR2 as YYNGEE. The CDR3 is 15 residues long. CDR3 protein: CASSVGAWENYEQYF. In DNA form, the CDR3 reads TGTGCCAGCAGCGTAGGCGCCTGGGAGAACTACGAGCAGTACTTC.

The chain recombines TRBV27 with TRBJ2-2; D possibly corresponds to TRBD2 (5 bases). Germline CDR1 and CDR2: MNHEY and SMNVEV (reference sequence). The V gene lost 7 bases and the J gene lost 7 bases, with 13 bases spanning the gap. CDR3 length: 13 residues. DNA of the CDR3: TGTGCCAGCACTCGATCCAGCGGCGGGGAGCTGTTTTTT. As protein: CASTRSSGGELFF.

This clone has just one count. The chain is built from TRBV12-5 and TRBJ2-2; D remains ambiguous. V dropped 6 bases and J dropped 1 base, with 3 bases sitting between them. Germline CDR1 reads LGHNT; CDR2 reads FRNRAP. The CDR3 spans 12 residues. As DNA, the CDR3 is TGTGCTAGTGGACTGAACACCGGGGAGCTGTTTTTT. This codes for CASGLNTGELFF.

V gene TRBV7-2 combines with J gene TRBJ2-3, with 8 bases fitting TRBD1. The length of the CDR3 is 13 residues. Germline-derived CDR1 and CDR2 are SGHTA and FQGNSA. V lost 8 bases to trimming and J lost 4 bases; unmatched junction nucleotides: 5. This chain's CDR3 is CASAAGGPDTQYF. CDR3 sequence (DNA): TGTGCCAGCGCGGCAGGGGGCCCAGATACGCAGTATTTT.

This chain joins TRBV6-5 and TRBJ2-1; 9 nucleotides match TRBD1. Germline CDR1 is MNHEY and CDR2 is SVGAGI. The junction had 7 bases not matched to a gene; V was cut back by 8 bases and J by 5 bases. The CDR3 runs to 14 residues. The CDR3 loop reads CASPTGQGHNEQFF. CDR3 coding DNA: TGTGCCAGCCCCACGGGACAGGGCCACAATGAGCAGTTCTTC.

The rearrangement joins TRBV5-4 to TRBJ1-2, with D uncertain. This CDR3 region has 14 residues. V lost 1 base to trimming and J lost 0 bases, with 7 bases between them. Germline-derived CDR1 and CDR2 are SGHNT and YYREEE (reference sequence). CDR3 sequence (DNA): TGTGCCAGCAGCTTGACATTTGCTAACTATGGCTACACCTTC. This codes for CASSLTFANYGYTF.